The 5 T cell receptor beta chains in this list originate from one sample, sequenced in a study of T cell responses to AZD1222 COVID-19 vaccine. Sequencing was performed with immunoSEQ multiplex PCR; in TCRdb, only in-frame clones are kept and a portion is missing. The data hold 150,000 to 200,000 clones, with 70% to 90% observed a single time. The input for sequencing was peripheral blood, taken 28 days after the second AZD1222 dose. The receptors shown here come from an adult who received the AZD1222 COVID-19 vaccine.

The chain recombines TRBV24-1 with TRBJ2-2; D is uncertain. With 7 bases removed from V and 0 bases from J, the gap between germline ends came to 14 bases. The germline gives CDR1 KGHDR, CDR2 SFDVKD. CDR3 size: 16 residues. The CDR3 sequence: CATSPISVANTGELFF. The CDR3, as DNA: TGTGCCACCAGCCCTATTTCAGTCGCGAACACCGGGGAGCTGTTTTTT.

The rearrangement uses TRBV23-1 and TRBJ2-3; D call uncertain. TRBV23-1 is noted as an ORF with a role that remains uncertain. The V end lost 0 bases, the J end lost 4 bases, and 11 bases lay between the germline ends. CDR3 length equals 15 residues. DNA of the CDR3: TGCGCCAGCAGTCAATCTCCCCCAGGAGCAGATACGCAGTATTTT. Its protein product is CASSQSPPGADTQYF.

This sequence joins TRBV5-8 and TRBJ1-1; the D is unclear. CDR1 and CDR2 from the germline V gene are SGHTS and YDEGEE. The CDR3 has 14 amino acids. Trimming stripped 4 bases from V and 1 base from J, with 11 bases between. CDR3 protein: CASSGDLGNTEAFF. The CDR3 DNA sequence: TGTGCCAGCAGCGGGGATCTTGGGAACACTGAAGCTTTCTTT.

This clone has only a few counts. The rearrangement joins TRBV12-3 or TRBV12-4 to TRBJ1-2, with D unclear. The CDR3 covers 12 residues. V dropped 1 base and J dropped 8 bases, with 8 bases sitting between them. The CDR3: CASSLVPRGYTF. CDR3 DNA: TGTGCCAGCAGTTTAGTTCCTCGGGGCTACACCTTC.

The rearrangement links TRBV5-4 to TRBJ1-2, with D unclear. Germline V gene lookup returns CDR1 SGHNT and CDR2 YYREEE (reference sequence). This CDR3 is 13 amino acids long. The V end was cut by 0 bases, the J end by 8 bases, with 11 bases between. In nucleotides, the CDR3 is TGTGCCAGCAGCTTGGACGGCTTCGAGGGCTACACCTTC. Translated: CASSLDGFEGYTF.